Included here is one T cell receptor beta chain sequence, with context. The sample originates from a study of blood T cell repertoires in COVID-19. Background on the study: Specimens from acute and convalescent COVID-19 originated in the United States, Italy and Spain. The analysed material was cDNA or gDNA that came from T cells, B-cell-depleted T cells, or PBMCs.

In the original workflow: The authors estimated nucleated cell counts from reference gene primer amplification. The method was immunoSEQ multiplex PCR; TCRdb's version includes in-frame clones alone and lacks a portion of them. That table supplies the V and J calls and clone size; D and trimming were determined from the DNA. This table holds 70,000 to 95,000 clones, roughly 89% found once. Sequenced material: peripheral blood. This clonotype was obtained from a man in his 70s with active or convalescent COVID-19.

CDR3 sequence (DNA): TGTGCCAGTAGTCTCACCGCTCGGACCCTGGGAGTTTTAGCAACTAATGAAAAACTGTTTTTT. As protein: CASSLTARTLGVLATNEKLFF. V and J are TRBV19 and TRBJ1-4; D remains unclear. CDR3 size: 21 residues. CDR1 and CDR2 from the germline V gene are LNHDA and SQIVND (reference sequence). The germline V and J ends were trimmed by 5 bases and 0 bases, with 28 bases remaining between them.